The subject of this entry is one T cell receptor beta chain. J was trimmed by 5 bases and V by 8 bases; bases with no gene match: 11. The germline CDR1 and CDR2 sequences are MNHEY and SMNVEV (reference sequence). This CDR3 spans 14 amino acids. Sequenced by immunoSEQ multiplex PCR; TCRdb stores in-frame clones only, minus some. Seen here are approximately 500,000 clones, 70% to 90% observed once, and the top ten hold roughly 7.4%. The source of the sample is a study of blood T cell repertoires in COVID-19. This receptor was obtained from a woman between 50 and 59 years old with COVID-19, enrolled during active disease. The rearrangement joins TRBV27 to TRBJ2-5; 7 bases match TRBD1. Sequenced: peripheral blood. DNA for the CDR3: TGTGCCAGCGCCCTCAGACAGGGTGACGAGACCCAGTACTTC. This translates into CASALRQGDETQYF.